Listed below are T cell receptor beta chains from one sample, sequenced in a study of post-analysis software for immune sequencing data. Using its own MiXCR run on the PCR reads, TCRdb lists one record per CDR3 protein. Here the sample spans fewer than 850,000 distinct CDR3 sequences, about 27% being singletons. Sequenced input: blood. These receptors were obtained from a girl between 5 and 17 years old with multiple sclerosis. Both conserved end residues are part of each CDR3. A D gene is named only where the DNA matches it firmly. Size is stated for part of the rows, as once, few or many counts, or as a class when the clone is expanded.

j_call: TRBJ1-1; v_call: TRBV9; d_call: NA; clone_size: NA; cdr3_aa: CASSVGRQTALTEAFF; cdr3_nt: TGTGCCAGCAGCGTAGGACGACAGACAGCCCTCACTGAAGCTTTCTTT
j_call: TRBJ1-5; v_call: TRBV7-9; d_call: NA; clone_size: NA; cdr3_aa: CASSPDYSNQPQHF; cdr3_nt: TGTGCCAGCAGCCCTGACTATAGCAATCAGCCCCAGCATTTT
j_call: TRBJ2-7; v_call: TRBV2; d_call: NA; clone_size: NA; cdr3_aa: CASSDMGRASYEQYF; cdr3_nt: TGTGCCAGCAGTGATATGGGCAGAGCCTCCTACGAGCAGTACTTC
j_call: TRBJ2-7; v_call: TRBV6-2/TRBV6-3; d_call: TRBD1; clone_size: NA; cdr3_aa: CASSSIRDRGYEQYF; cdr3_nt: TGTGCCAGCAGTAGCATCCGGGACAGAGGCTACGAGCAGTACTTC
j_call: TRBJ2-4; v_call: TRBV2; d_call: NA; clone_size: few; cdr3_aa: CASSESLNIQYF; cdr3_nt: TGTGCCAGCAGTGAATCGCTTAACATTCAGTACTTC
j_call: TRBJ1-2; v_call: TRBV6-6; d_call: NA; clone_size: NA; cdr3_aa: CASSARVAGYGYTF; cdr3_nt: TGTGCCAGCAGTGCACGAGTCGCGGGCTATGGCTACACCTTC
j_call: TRBJ2-5; v_call: TRBV28; d_call: TRBD2; clone_size: few; cdr3_aa: CAVREHRGEETQYF; cdr3_nt: TGTGCGGTGAGGGAACACCGGGGGGAAGAGACCCAGTACTTC
j_call: TRBJ1-5; v_call: TRBV15; d_call: NA; clone_size: NA; cdr3_aa: CATSRGRTDQPQHF; cdr3_nt: TGTGCCACCAGCAGGGGACGGACAGATCAGCCCCAGCATTTT
j_call: TRBJ2-1; v_call: TRBV20-1; d_call: NA; clone_size: NA; cdr3_aa: CSAWSFRQVLPNEQFF; cdr3_nt: TGCAGTGCGTGGTCCTTTAGACAGGTTCTCCCTAATGAGCAGTTCTTC
j_call: TRBJ1-2; v_call: TRBV10-3; d_call: NA; clone_size: NA; cdr3_aa: CAIRETVRDEGYGYTF; cdr3_nt: TGTGCCATCAGAGAAACAGTCCGGGACGAGGGCTATGGCTACACCTTC
j_call: TRBJ2-5; v_call: TRBV12-3/TRBV12-4; d_call: NA; clone_size: few; cdr3_aa: CASSLGAPGQLRETQYF; cdr3_nt: TGTGCCAGCAGTTTAGGCGCACCGGGACAACTAAGAGAGACCCAGTACTTC
j_call: TRBJ2-7; v_call: TRBV20-1; d_call: NA; clone_size: NA; cdr3_aa: CSARDPARDEQYF; cdr3_nt: TGCAGTGCTAGAGATCCGGCGCGGGACGAGCAGTACTTC
j_call: TRBJ2-1; v_call: TRBV7-2; d_call: TRBD2; clone_size: NA; cdr3_aa: CASSLDPGLIFNEQFF; cdr3_nt: TGTGCCAGCAGCTTAGACCCGGGACTAATATTTAATGAGCAGTTCTTC
j_call: TRBJ1-1; v_call: TRBV7-2; d_call: NA; clone_size: NA; cdr3_aa: CASSPQPTVAEAFF; cdr3_nt: TGTGCCAGCAGCCCACAGCCCACGGTGGCTGAAGCTTTCTTT
j_call: TRBJ1-4; v_call: TRBV11-2; d_call: NA; clone_size: few; cdr3_aa: CASSLDGRTNEKLFF; cdr3_nt: TGTGCCAGCAGCTTAGACGGGAGAACTAATGAAAAACTGTTTTTT
j_call: TRBJ1-5; v_call: TRBV20-1; d_call: NA; clone_size: few; cdr3_aa: CSARAYPQAPGYQPQHF; cdr3_nt: TGCAGTGCTAGAGCCTACCCACAGGCCCCGGGGTATCAGCCCCAGCATTTT
j_call: TRBJ2-1; v_call: TRBV15; d_call: NA; clone_size: many; cdr3_aa: CATSRSKAGDHEQFF; cdr3_nt: TGTGCCACCAGCAGATCCAAAGCAGGGGACCATGAGCAGTTCTTC
j_call: TRBJ2-1; v_call: TRBV11-2; d_call: TRBD1; clone_size: NA; cdr3_aa: CASSLDLGRGRGLNEQFF; cdr3_nt: TGTGCCAGCAGCTTAGATCTCGGCAGGGGGCGCGGCTTGAATGAGCAGTTCTTC
j_call: TRBJ1-2; v_call: TRBV5-1; d_call: NA; clone_size: NA; cdr3_aa: CASSGMGDGYTF; cdr3_nt: TGCGCCAGCAGCGGGATGGGTGATGGCTACACCTTC
j_call: TRBJ2-7; v_call: TRBV20-1; d_call: NA; clone_size: once; cdr3_aa: CSARVLSVTYNEQYF; cdr3_nt: TGCAGTGCTAGAGTTCTAAGCGTGACCTACAATGAGCAGTACTTC